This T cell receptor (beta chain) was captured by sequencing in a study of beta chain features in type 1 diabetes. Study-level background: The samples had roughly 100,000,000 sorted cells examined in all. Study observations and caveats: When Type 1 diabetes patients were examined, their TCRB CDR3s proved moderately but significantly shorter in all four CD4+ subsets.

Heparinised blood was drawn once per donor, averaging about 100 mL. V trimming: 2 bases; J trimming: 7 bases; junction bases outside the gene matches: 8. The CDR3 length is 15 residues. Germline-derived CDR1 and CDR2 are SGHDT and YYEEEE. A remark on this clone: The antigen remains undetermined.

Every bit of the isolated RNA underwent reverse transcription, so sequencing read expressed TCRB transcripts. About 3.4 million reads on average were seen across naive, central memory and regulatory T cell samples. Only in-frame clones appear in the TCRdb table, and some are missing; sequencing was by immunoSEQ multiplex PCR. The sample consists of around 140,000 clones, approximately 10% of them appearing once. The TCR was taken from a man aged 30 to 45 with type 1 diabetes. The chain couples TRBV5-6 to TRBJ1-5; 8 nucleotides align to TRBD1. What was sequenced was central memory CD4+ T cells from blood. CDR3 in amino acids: CASSLDRGRRQPQHF. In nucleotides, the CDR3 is TGTGCCAGCAGCTTAGACAGGGGAAGAAGACAGCCCCAGCATTTT.